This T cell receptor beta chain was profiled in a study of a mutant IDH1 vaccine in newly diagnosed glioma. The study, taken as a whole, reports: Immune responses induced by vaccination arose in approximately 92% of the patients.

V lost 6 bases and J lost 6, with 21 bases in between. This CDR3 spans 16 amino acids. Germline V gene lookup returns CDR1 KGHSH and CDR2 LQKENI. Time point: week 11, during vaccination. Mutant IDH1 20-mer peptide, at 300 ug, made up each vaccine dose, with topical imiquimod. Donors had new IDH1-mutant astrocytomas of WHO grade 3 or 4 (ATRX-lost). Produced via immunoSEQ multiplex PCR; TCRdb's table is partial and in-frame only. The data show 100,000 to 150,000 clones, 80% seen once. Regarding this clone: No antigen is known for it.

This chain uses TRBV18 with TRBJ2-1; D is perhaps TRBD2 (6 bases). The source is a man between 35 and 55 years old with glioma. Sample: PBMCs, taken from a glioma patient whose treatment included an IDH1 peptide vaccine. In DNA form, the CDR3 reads TGTGCCAGCTCCCGAACCGTTGGCGGGGTAAGCAATGAGCAGTTCTTC. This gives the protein CASSRTVGGVSNEQFF.